This is a list of T cell receptor beta chains from one sample in a study of human T cells and chemical hapten exposure. TCRdb re-called the RACE reads through MiXCR, storing one row per CDR3 protein. The data show 150,000 or so distinct CDR3 sequences, more than 12% seen once. The specimen comprised whole blood, sampled in connection with sensitization to the hapten diphenylcyclopropenone (DPC). The receptors were sampled from a woman in her 30s with alopecia areata. Some clones in this sample may be carry-over from other donors' samples. Both conserved end residues are part of each CDR3. The order of the fields is V gene, J gene, D gene, clone size, CDR3 protein, CDR3 DNA. A D gene is named only where the DNA matches it firmly. Rows may omit the clone size; those that give it use once, few, many or a size class.

v_call: TRBV3-1; j_call: TRBJ2-1; d_call: TRBD1; clone_size: -; cdr3_aa: CASSLGQGRTEQFF; cdr3_nt: TGTGCCAGCAGCTTAGGACAGGGGAGGACTGAGCAGTTCTTC
v_call: TRBV19; j_call: TRBJ2-1; d_call: TRBD2; clone_size: many; cdr3_aa: CASSMIGLAGLSSYNEQFF; cdr3_nt: TGTGCCAGTAGTATGATAGGACTAGCGGGCCTAAGCTCCTACAATGAGCAGTTCTTC
v_call: TRBV7-8; j_call: TRBJ1-3; d_call: -; clone_size: few; cdr3_aa: CASSPRVNSGNAIYF; cdr3_nt: TGTGCCAGCAGCCCTAGGGTCAACTCTGGAAACGCCATATATTTT
v_call: TRBV20-1; j_call: TRBJ2-7; d_call: -; clone_size: few; cdr3_aa: CSASAGLTYEQYF; cdr3_nt: TGCAGTGCTAGTGCGGGGTTAACCTACGAGCAGTACTTC
v_call: TRBV11-2; j_call: TRBJ2-1; d_call: TRBD2; clone_size: few; cdr3_aa: CASSLPSWGGGYNEQFF; cdr3_nt: TGTGCCAGCAGCTTGCCGTCCTGGGGCGGGGGTTACAATGAGCAGTTCTTC
v_call: TRBV20-1; j_call: TRBJ2-7; d_call: TRBD1; clone_size: many; cdr3_aa: CSARTGLSYEQYF; cdr3_nt: TGCAGTGCTCGGACAGGCCTCTCCTACGAGCAGTACTTC
v_call: TRBV18; j_call: TRBJ2-3; d_call: -; clone_size: many; cdr3_aa: CASSPQGGTDTQYF; cdr3_nt: TGTGCCAGCTCACCTCAAGGTGGCACAGATACGCAGTATTTT
v_call: TRBV28; j_call: TRBJ2-1; d_call: TRBD1; clone_size: few; cdr3_aa: CASTGQGVHNEQFF; cdr3_nt: TGTGCCAGCACCGGACAGGGGGTCCACAATGAGCAGTTCTTC
v_call: TRBV28; j_call: TRBJ1-1; d_call: -; clone_size: -; cdr3_aa: CAIQRGTEAFF; cdr3_nt: TGTGCCATCCAGAGGGGGACTGAAGCTTTCTTT
v_call: TRBV27; j_call: TRBJ1-6; d_call: -; clone_size: few; cdr3_aa: CASSLSWGASSPLHF; cdr3_nt: TGTGCCAGCAGTTTATCGTGGGGGGCTTCTTCACCCCTCCACTTT
v_call: TRBV4-2; j_call: TRBJ2-2; d_call: TRBD1; clone_size: few; cdr3_aa: CASSQVPGGALAGELFF; cdr3_nt: TGTGCCAGCAGCCAAGTCCCAGGGGGCGCATTAGCCGGGGAGCTGTTTTTT
v_call: TRBV6-1; j_call: TRBJ1-1; d_call: -; clone_size: few; cdr3_aa: CASTRGVNTEAFF; cdr3_nt: TGTGCCAGCACCAGAGGAGTGAACACTGAAGCTTTCTTT
v_call: TRBV20-1; j_call: TRBJ1-1; d_call: -; clone_size: -; cdr3_aa: CSARGQAGTEAFF; cdr3_nt: TGCAGTGCTAGAGGACAGGCGGGCACTGAAGCTTTCTTT
v_call: TRBV6-1; j_call: TRBJ1-1; d_call: TRBD1; clone_size: many; cdr3_aa: CASSVPGGQANTEAFF; cdr3_nt: TGTGCCAGCAGTGTCCCCGGGGGACAGGCTAACACTGAAGCTTTCTTT
v_call: TRBV28; j_call: TRBJ1-2; d_call: -; clone_size: few; cdr3_aa: CASSSGANYGYTF; cdr3_nt: TGTGCCAGCAGTTCTGGAGCGAACTATGGCTACACCTTC
v_call: TRBV6-6; j_call: TRBJ2-7; d_call: TRBD1; clone_size: many; cdr3_aa: CASSPTGGDEQYF; cdr3_nt: TGTGCCAGCAGCCCGACAGGGGGGGACGAGCAGTACTTC
v_call: TRBV7-2; j_call: TRBJ1-2; d_call: TRBD1; clone_size: many; cdr3_aa: CASSLSDRVGGYTF; cdr3_nt: TGTGCCAGCAGCCTATCTGACAGGGTAGGCGGCTACACCTTC
v_call: TRBV7-2; j_call: TRBJ1-3; d_call: TRBD1; clone_size: many; cdr3_aa: CASSRDWTGTVNTIYF; cdr3_nt: TGTGCCAGCAGTCGCGATTGGACAGGGACAGTAAACACCATATATTTT
v_call: TRBV19; j_call: TRBJ1-5; d_call: -; clone_size: many; cdr3_aa: CASSLGQSNQPQHF; cdr3_nt: TGTGCCAGTAGCCTAGGACAAAGCAATCAGCCCCAGCATTTT
v_call: TRBV3-1; j_call: TRBJ1-2; d_call: -; clone_size: -; cdr3_aa: CASSQVTGTGSYTF; cdr3_nt: TGTGCCAGCAGCCAAGTTACTGGGACGGGGAGCTACACCTTC
v_call: TRBV5-4; j_call: TRBJ2-5; d_call: -; clone_size: -; cdr3_aa: CASSPGLVQETQYF; cdr3_nt: TGTGCCAGCAGCCCGGGATTGGTTCAAGAGACCCAGTACTTC
v_call: TRBV5-4; j_call: TRBJ1-5; d_call: -; clone_size: -; cdr3_aa: CASSVQGSNQPQHF; cdr3_nt: TGTGCCAGCAGCGTACAAGGTAGCAATCAGCCCCAGCATTTT
v_call: TRBV7-3; j_call: TRBJ1-1; d_call: -; clone_size: -; cdr3_aa: CASSLLGGTEAFF; cdr3_nt: TGTGCCAGCAGCTTACTGGGAGGCACTGAAGCTTTCTTT
v_call: TRBV5-4; j_call: TRBJ1-6; d_call: TRBD1; clone_size: -; cdr3_aa: CASSSGQSGYNSPLHF; cdr3_nt: TGTGCCAGCAGCTCGGGACAGTCCGGCTATAATTCACCCCTCCACTTT
v_call: TRBV7-9; j_call: TRBJ2-3; d_call: -; clone_size: many; cdr3_aa: CASNIVRADTDTQYF; cdr3_nt: TGTGCCAGCAACATCGTCCGGGCCGACACAGATACGCAGTATTTT
v_call: TRBV6-6; j_call: TRBJ2-4; d_call: -; clone_size: -; cdr3_aa: CATLSPLGLAKNIQYF; cdr3_nt: TGTGCCACCCTCTCCCCGCTGGGGCTAGCCAAAAACATTCAGTACTTC